This TCR beta chain comes out of a study of spatial heterogeneity in lung cancer. Study as a whole: Compared with alpha-chain sequences, beta-chain sequences were consistently detected in greater numbers.

Documented time point: sample taken at primary tumor resection. Extraction of whole RNA from tumor, nontumor lung or frozen PBMC preceded unsorted sequencing. The donor population consisted of roughly 70 patients with untreated, early-stage non-small cell lung cancer. Via MiXCR, TCRdb re-called the 5' RACE reads, giving one row per CDR3 protein. The top ten clones hold roughly 15% of a sample with approximately 5,500 distinct CDR3 sequences, approximately 24% of them seen once. Trimming removed 5 bases from V and 2 bases from J; junction bases left unmatched: 0. CDR3 size: 13 residues. Germline CDR1 reads MDHEN; CDR2 reads SYDVKM.

This specimen was PBMCs, taken at surgery. This TCR derives from a male donor with early-stage non-small cell lung cancer. The chain recombines TRBV28 with TRBJ2-1; the match to TRBD1 covers 7 bases. The CDR3 is CASSTGAYNEQFF. CDR3 in DNA: TGTGCCAGCAGTACAGGGGCCTACAATGAGCAGTTCTTC.